The sequence of this TCR beta chain was determined in a study of blood T cell repertoires in COVID-19. Germline V gene sequence: CDR1 MNHEY, CDR2 SVGAGI. V dropped 2 bases and J dropped 0; count of bases not matched to a gene: 4. CDR3 length: 16 residues. Clones were read by immunoSEQ multiplex PCR, and TCRdb kept only the in-frame ones, dropping some. The sample holds under 200,000 clones; approximately 83% are singletons and the top ten take 1.5%. The source material was peripheral blood. The chain has TRBV6-5 and TRBJ2-7; 10 bases match TRBD1. This clonotype was obtained from a human donor in a cohort sampled during active COVID-19. The CDR3 nucleotides read TGTGCCAGCAGTTACCAGACAGGGGGCTTCTCCTACGAGCAGTACTTC. Translating gives CASSYQTGGFSYEQYF.